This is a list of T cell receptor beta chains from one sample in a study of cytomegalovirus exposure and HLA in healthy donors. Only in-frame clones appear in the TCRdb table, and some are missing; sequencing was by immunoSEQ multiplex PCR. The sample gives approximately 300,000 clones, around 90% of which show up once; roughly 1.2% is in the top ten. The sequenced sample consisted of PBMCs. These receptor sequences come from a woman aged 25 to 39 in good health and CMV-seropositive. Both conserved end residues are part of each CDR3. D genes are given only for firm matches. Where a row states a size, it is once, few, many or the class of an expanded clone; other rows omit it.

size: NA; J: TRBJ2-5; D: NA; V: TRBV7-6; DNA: TGTGCCAGCAGCTTAGCGACCGGGACACGGGGGGAAGAGACCCAGTACTTC; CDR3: CASSLATGTRGEETQYF
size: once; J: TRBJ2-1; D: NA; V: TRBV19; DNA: TGTGCCAGTAGTATAGACTACAATGAGCAGTTCTTC; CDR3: CASSIDYNEQFF
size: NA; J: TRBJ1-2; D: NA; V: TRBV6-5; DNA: TGTGCCAGCAGATACCCCGGGACCAACTATGGCTACACCTTC; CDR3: CASRYPGTNYGYTF
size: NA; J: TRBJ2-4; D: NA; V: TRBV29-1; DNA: TGCAGCGCTGGATCTAGGTTAGCCAAAAACATTCAGTACTTC; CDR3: CSAGSRLAKNIQYF
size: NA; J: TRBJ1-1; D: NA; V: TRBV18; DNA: TGTGCCAGCTCACCAGTGAGGGAAAACACTGAAGCTTTCTTT; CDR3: CASSPVRENTEAFF
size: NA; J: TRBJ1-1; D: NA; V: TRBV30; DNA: TGTGCCTGGAGTCGCACAGCGAACACTGAAGCTTTCTTT; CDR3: CAWSRTANTEAFF
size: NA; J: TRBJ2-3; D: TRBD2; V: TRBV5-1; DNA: TGCGCCAGCAGCCCTGGGCTAGCGGGGGTGGCAGATACGCAGTATTTT; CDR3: CASSPGLAGVADTQYF
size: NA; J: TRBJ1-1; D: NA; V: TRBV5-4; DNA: TGTGCCAGCAGCCAGGACAGACTTATGAACACTGAAGCTTTCTTT; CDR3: CASSQDRLMNTEAFF
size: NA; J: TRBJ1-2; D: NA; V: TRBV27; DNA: TGTGCCAGCAGTTTTTTAACGGGGGCGGGTGGCTACACCTTC; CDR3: CASSFLTGAGGYTF
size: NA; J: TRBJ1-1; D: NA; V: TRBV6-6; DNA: TGTGCCAGCAGTTACTCTCTCAGACTGAACACTGAAGCTTTCTTT; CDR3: CASSYSLRLNTEAFF
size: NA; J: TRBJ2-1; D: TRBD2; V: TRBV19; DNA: TGTGCCAGTAGTAGCGGGGGTTACAATGAGCAGTTCTTC; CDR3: CASSSGGYNEQFF
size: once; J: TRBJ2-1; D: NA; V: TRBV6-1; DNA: TGTGCCAGCAGTGAAGATCCAGTCCATGAGCAGTTCTTC; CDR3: CASSEDPVHEQFF
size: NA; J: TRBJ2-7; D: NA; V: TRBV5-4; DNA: TGTGCCAGCAGCTTACAGGGCTACGAGCAGTACTTC; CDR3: CASSLQGYEQYF
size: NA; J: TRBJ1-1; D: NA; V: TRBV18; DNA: TGTGCCAGCTCACCAGGGATGACTGAAGCTTTCTTT; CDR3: CASSPGMTEAFF
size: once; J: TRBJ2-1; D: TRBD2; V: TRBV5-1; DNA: TGCGCCAGCAGCCCAAACTCGGGGCTAGCGGGAGTCGATGAGCAGTTCTTC; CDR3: CASSPNSGLAGVDEQFF
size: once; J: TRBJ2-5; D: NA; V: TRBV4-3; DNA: TGCGCCAGCAGCCAAGTTTACGAAGAGACCCAGTACTTC; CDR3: CASSQVYEETQYF
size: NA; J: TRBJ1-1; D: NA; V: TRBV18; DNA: TGTGCCAGCTCACCATCCGGGCTGAACACTGAAGCTTTCTTT; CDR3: CASSPSGLNTEAFF
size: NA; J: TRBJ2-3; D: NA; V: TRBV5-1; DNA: TGCGCCAGCAGCTTGGGACTAGTTGCAGATACGCAGTATTTT; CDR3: CASSLGLVADTQYF
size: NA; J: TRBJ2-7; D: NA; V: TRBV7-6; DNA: TGTGCCAGCAGCTCGGTCCCGCCATCCGGAGGGACCTACGAGCAGTACTTC; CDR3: CASSSVPPSGGTYEQYF
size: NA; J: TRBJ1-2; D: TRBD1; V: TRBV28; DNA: TGTGCCAGCAGCCAGACAGGGAAATGGGGCTACACCTTC; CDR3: CASSQTGKWGYTF
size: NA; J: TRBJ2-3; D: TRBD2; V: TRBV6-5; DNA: TGTGCCAGCAGTTACGGAGCGGGAGTTACGCAGTATTTT; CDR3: CASSYGAGVTQYF
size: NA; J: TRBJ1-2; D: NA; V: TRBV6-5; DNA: TGTGCCAGCAGTTACGGGCAGCAGTTTGGCTACACCTTC; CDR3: CASSYGQQFGYTF
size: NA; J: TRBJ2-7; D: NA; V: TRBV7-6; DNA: TGTGCCAGCAGCCAAGGCAGATCCTACGAGCAGTACTTC; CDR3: CASSQGRSYEQYF
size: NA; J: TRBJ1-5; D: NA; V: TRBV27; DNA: TGTGCCAGCAGTTCCCGGGGGAATCAGCCCCAGCATTTT; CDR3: CASSSRGNQPQHF
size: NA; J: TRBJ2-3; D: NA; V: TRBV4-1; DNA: TGCGCCAGCAGCCAAGGTCGAACCTCCACAGATACGCAGTATTTT; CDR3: CASSQGRTSTDTQYF
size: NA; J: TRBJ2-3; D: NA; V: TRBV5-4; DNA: TGTGCCAGCAGCTTAATAGGAGATACGCAGTATTTT; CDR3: CASSLIGDTQYF
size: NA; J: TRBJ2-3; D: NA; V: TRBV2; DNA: TGTGCCAGCAGTGAAGCGCTTACGGGCCGCACAGATACGCAGTATTTT; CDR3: CASSEALTGRTDTQYF
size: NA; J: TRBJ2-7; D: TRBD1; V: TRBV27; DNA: TGTGCCAGCAGTTCAACAGGGGGTTCTTACGAGCAGTACTTC; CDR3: CASSSTGGSYEQYF
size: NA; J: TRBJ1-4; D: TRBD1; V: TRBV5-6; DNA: TGTGCCAGCAGCCCACTGGGTGGGCAGGGGGGGAAACTGTTTTTT; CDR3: CASSPLGGQGGKLFF
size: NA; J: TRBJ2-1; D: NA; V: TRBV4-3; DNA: TGCGCCAGCAGCCCAGGAGGGGGGCCGGTCAATGAGCAGTTCTTC; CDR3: CASSPGGGPVNEQFF
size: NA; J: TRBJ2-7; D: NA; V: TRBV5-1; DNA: TGCGCCAGCAGCGCGCACCAGAACTCCTACGAGCAGTACTTC; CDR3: CASSAHQNSYEQYF
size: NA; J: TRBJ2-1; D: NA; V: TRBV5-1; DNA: TGCGCCAGCAGCTTGGTAGCGTCGGAGGGGGGTGAGCAGTTCTTC; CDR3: CASSLVASEGGEQFF
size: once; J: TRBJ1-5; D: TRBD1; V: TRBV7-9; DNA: TGTGCCAGCAGCGAAGGAGGGACAGGGTACCAGCCCCAGCATTTT; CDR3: CASSEGGTGYQPQHF
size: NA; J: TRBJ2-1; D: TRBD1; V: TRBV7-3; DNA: TGTGCCAGCAGCACGGGACAGGCTCTCGCCGATGAGCAGTTCTTC; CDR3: CASSTGQALADEQFF
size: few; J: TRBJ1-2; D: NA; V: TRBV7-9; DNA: TGTGCCAGCAGCTTAAGTACAGACTATGGCTACACCTTC; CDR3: CASSLSTDYGYTF
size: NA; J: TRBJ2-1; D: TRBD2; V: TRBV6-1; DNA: TGTGCCAGCAGTGAACTAGCGGGAGTTACGTACAATGAGCAGTTCTTC; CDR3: CASSELAGVTYNEQFF